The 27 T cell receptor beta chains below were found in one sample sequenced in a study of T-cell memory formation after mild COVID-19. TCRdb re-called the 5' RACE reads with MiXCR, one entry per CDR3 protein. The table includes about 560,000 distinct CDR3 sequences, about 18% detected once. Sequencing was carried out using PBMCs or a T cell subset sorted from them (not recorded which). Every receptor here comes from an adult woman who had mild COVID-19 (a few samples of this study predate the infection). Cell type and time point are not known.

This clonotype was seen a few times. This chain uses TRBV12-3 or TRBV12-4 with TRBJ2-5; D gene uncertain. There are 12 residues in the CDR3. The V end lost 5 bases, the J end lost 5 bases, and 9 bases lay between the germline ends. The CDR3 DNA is TGTGCCAGCAGTCGGGCCGGGGAGACCCAGTACTTC. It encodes CASSRAGETQYF.

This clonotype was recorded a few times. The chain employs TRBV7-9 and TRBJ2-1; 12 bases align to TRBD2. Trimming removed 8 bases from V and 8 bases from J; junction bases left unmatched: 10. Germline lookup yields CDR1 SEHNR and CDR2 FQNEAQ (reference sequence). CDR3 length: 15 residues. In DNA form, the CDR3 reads TGTGCCAGCCCGGGCTCTAGCGGGAGGGTGGATGAGCAGTTCTTC. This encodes CASPGSSGRVDEQFF.

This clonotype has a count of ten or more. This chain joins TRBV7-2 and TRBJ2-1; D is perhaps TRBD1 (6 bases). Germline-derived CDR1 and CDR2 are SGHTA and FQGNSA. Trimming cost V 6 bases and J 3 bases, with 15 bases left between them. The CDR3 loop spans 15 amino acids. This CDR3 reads CASRKTGFDYNEQFF. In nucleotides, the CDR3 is TGTGCCAGCAGAAAAACAGGGTTTGACTACAATGAGCAGTTCTTC.

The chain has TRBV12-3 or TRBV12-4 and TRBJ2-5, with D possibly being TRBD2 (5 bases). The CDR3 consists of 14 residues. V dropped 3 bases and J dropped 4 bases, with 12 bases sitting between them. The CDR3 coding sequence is TGTGCCAGCAGTTTCAGAGGGAACGGAGAGACCCAGTACTTC. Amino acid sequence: CASSFRGNGETQYF.

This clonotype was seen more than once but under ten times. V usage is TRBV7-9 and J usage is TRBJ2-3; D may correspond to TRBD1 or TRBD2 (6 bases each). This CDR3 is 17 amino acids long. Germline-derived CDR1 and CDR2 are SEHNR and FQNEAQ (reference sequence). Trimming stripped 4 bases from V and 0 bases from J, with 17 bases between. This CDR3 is CASSSPRGQYSTDTQYF. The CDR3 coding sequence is TGTGCCAGCAGCTCCCCCCGGGGGCAGTACAGCACAGATACGCAGTATTTT. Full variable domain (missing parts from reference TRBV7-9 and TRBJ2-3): DTGVSQNPRHKITKRGQNVTFRCDPISEHNRLYWYRQTLGQGPEFLTYFQNEAQLEKSRLLSDRFSAERPKGSFSTLEIQRTEQGDSAMYLCASSSPRGQYSTDTQYFGPGTRLTVL.

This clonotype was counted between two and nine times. CDR3 in amino acids: CASSLYNYEQYF. The CDR3 DNA follows: TGTGCCAGCAGCCTTTACAACTACGAGCAGTACTTC. The genes are TRBV14 and TRBJ2-7; unclear D gene. Germline CDR1 reads SGHDN; CDR2 reads FVKESK. The V end was cut by 4 bases, the J end by 3 bases, with 7 bases between. The CDR3 is 12 residues long.

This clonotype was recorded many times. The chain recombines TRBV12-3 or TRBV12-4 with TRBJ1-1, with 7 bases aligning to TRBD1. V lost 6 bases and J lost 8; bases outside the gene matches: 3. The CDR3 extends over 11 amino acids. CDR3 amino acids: CASSLTGEAFF. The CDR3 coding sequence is TGTGCCAGCAGCTTGACAGGGGAAGCTTTCTTT.

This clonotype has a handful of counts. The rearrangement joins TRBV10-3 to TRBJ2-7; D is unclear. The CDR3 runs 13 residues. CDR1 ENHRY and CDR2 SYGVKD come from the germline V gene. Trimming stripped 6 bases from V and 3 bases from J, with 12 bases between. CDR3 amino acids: CAIRNILNYEQYF. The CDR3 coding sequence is TGTGCCATCAGGAATATTTTGAACTACGAGCAGTACTTC.

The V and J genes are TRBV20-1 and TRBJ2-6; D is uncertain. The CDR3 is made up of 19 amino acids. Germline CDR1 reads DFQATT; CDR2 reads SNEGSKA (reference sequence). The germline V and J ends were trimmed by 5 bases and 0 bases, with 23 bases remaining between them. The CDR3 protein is CSAPTLPGLRRSGANVLTF. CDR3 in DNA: TGCAGTGCTCCGACCCTGCCGGGCCTACGCCGCTCTGGGGCCAACGTCCTGACTTTC.

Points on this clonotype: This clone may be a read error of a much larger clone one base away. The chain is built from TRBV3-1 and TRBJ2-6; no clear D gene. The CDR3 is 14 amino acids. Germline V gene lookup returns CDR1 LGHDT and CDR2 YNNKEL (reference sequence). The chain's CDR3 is CASRQKAGANVLTF. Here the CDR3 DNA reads TGTGCCAGCCGCCAGAAGGCTGGGGCCAACGTCCTGACTTTC.

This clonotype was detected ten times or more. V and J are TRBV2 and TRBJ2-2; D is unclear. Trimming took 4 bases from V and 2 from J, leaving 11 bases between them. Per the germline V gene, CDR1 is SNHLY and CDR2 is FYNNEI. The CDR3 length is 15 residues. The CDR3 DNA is TGTGCCAGCAGTGGGTTGAAAGTTAACACCGGGGAGCTGTTTTTT. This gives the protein CASSGLKVNTGELFF.

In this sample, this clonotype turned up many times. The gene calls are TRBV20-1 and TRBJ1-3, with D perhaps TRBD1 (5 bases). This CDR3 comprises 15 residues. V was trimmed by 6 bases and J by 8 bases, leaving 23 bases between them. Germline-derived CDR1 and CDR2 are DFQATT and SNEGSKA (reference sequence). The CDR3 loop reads CSAPPGAHRRDTIYF. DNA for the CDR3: TGCAGTGCCCCTCCCGGGGCGCACCGTCGAGACACCATATATTTT.

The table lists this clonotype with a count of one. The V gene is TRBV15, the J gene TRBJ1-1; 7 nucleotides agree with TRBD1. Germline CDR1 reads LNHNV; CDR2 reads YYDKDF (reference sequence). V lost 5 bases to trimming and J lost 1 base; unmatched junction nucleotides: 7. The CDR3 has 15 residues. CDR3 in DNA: TGTGCCACCAGCTCCGGAAGGGGGCAGAACACTGAAGCTTTCTTT. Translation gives CATSSGRGQNTEAFF.

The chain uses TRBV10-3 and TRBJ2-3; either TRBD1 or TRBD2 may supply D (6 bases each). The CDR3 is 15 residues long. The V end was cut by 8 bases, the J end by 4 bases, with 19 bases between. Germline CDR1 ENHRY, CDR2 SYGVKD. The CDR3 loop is CAIGPGAPTPDTQYF. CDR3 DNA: TGTGCCATCGGTCCGGGGGCCCCCACACCAGATACGCAGTATTTT.

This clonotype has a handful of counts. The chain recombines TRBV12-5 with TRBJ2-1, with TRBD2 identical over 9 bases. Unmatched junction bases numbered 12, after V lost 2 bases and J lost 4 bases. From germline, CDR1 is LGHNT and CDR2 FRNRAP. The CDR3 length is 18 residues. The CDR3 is CASGLILAGPSPYNEQFF. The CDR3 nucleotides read TGTGCTAGTGGTTTGATTCTAGCGGGGCCCTCACCTTACAATGAGCAGTTCTTC.

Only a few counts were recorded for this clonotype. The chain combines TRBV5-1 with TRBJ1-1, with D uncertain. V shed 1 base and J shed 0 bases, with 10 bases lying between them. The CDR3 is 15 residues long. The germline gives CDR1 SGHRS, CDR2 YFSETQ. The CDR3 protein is CASSLTTDMNTEAFF. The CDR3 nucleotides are TGCGCCAGCAGCTTGACTACAGATATGAACACTGAAGCTTTCTTT.

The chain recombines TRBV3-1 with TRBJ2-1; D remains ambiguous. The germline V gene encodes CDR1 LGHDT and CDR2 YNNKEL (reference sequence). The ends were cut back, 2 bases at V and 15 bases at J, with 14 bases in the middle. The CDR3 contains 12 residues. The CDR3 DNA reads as TGTGCCAGCAGCCAATCCCCGGAGCTACGGTTCTTC. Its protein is CASSQSPELRFF.

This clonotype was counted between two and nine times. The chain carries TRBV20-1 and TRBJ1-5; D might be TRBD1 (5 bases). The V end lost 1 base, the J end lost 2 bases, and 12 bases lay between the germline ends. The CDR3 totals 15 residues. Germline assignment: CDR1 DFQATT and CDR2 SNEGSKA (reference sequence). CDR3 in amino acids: CSARARGVRNQPQHF. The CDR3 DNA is TGCAGTGCTAGAGCACGAGGGGTGCGCAATCAGCCCCAGCATTTT.

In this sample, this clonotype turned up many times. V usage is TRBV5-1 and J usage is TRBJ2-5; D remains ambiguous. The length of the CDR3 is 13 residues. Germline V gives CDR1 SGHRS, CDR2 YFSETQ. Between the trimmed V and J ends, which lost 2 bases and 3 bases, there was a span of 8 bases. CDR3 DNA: TGCGCCAGCAGCTTAACCGGCGAAGAGACCCAGTACTTC. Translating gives CASSLTGEETQYF. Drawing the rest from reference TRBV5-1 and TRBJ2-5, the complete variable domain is KAGVTQTPRYLIKTRGQQVTLSCSPISGHRSVSWYQQTPGQGLQFLFEYFSETQRNKGNFPGRFSGRQFSNSRSEMNVSTLELGDSALYLCASSLTGEETQYFGPGTRLLVL.

Here the CDR3 reads CASSFKGQITGELFF. Written as DNA, the CDR3 is TGTGCCAGCAGCTTCAAGGGACAGATTACCGGGGAGCTGTTTTTT. The V and J genes are TRBV5-8 and TRBJ2-2, with 7 bases that match TRBD1. The germline gives CDR1 SGHTS, CDR2 YDEGEE. This CDR3 spans 15 amino acids. Unmatched junction bases numbered 6, after V lost 2 bases and J lost 5 bases.

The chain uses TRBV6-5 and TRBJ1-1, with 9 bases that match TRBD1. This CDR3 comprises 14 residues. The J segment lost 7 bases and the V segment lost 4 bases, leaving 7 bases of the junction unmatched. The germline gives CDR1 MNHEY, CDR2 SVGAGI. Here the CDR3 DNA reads TGTGCCAGCAGTTCGAGGACAGGGGCCTTTGAAGCTTTCTTT. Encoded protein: CASSSRTGAFEAFF.

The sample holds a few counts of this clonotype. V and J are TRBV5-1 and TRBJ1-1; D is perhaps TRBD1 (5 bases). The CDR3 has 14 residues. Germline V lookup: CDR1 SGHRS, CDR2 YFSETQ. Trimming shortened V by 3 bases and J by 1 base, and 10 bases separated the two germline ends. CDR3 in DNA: TGCGCCAGCAGCTATGAGGGGCCGAACACTGAAGCTTTCTTT. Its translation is CASSYEGPNTEAFF. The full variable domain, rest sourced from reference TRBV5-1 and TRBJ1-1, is KAGVTQTPRYLIKTRGQQVTLSCSPISGHRSVSWYQQTPGQGLQFLFEYFSETQRNKGNFPGRFSGRQFSNSRSEMNVSTLELGDSALYLCASSYEGPNTEAFFGQGTRLTVV.

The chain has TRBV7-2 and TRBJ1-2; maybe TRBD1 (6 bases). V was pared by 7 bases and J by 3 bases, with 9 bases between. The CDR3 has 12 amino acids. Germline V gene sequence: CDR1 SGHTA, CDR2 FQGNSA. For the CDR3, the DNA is TGTGCCAGCACTGGACAGCACTATGGCTACACCTTC. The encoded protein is CASTGQHYGYTF.

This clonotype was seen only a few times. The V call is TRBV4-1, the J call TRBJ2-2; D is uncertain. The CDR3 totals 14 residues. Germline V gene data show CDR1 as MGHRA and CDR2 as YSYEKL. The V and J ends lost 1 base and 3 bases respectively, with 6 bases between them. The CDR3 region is CASSQALYTGELFF. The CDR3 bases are TGCGCCAGCAGCCAAGCGCTGTACACCGGGGAGCTGTTTTTT.

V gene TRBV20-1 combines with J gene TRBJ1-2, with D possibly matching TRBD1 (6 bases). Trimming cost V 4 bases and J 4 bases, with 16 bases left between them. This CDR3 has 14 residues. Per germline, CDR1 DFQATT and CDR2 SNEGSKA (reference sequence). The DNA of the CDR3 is TGCAGTGCTACCCCTTCGGGGGGCGGCTATGGCTACACCTTC. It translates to CSATPSGGGYGYTF.

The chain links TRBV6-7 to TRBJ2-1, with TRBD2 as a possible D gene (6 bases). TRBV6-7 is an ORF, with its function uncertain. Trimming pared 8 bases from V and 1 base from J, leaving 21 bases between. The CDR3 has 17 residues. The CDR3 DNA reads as TGTGCCAGCCCCTCATGGCGGAGGGATCATTCCTACAATGAGCAGTTCTTC. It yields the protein CASPSWRRDHSYNEQFF.

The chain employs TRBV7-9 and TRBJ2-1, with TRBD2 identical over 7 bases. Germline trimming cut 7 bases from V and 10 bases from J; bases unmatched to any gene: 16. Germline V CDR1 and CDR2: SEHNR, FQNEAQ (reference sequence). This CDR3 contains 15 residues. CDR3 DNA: TGTGCCAGCAACGTTGGGGCGGGAGTGGGTCGAGAGCAGTTCTTC. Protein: CASNVGAGVGREQFF.